The TCR beta chain under discussion was sequenced for a study of regulatory T cells in long-lasting Graves disease. Study results and limitations: Persistent disease preferred TRBV28, TRBJ1-2 and TRBJ2-5; new disease, TRBV20-1 and TRBJ2-1. Authors noted too few samples as a limitation. TCR diversity was lower in persistent than newly diagnosed Graves' disease.

Germline V lookup: CDR1 LNHNV, CDR2 YYDKDF (reference sequence). The CDR3 length is 14 residues. Germline trimming cut 3 bases from V and 5 bases from J; bases unmatched to any gene: 3. In its sample, this clonotype was seen a few times. Antigen specificity is unknown. Arm-PCR of CDR3 regions and iRepertoire HTBI primers were used to build TCR beta libraries. In the original workflow: Spanning all samples, the identified segments comprised over 50 TRBV and fewer than 15 TRBJ. One entry per CDR3 protein results from TCRdb running MiXCR on the multiplex PCR reads. The V and J calls follow TCRdb's processing rather than the paper's. Here the sample spans roughly 400,000 distinct CDR3 sequences, around 21% being singletons. Regarding time point: persistent/refractory GD, antithyroid drugs over 5 years with positive TRAb. Following extraction of RNA from PBMCs, that RNA was used to make the TCR library.

This sequence originates from a female donor with Graves disease. Sequencing was performed on peripheral blood mononuclear cells (PBMCs), taken when the disease was refractory, from a patient treated with antithyroid drugs. This chain uses TRBV15 with TRBJ1-1; 10 positions agree with TRBD1. The CDR3 DNA sequence: TGTGCCACCAGCAGGGACAGGGGGAGGACTGAAGCTTTCTTT. Protein product: CATSRDRGRTEAFF.